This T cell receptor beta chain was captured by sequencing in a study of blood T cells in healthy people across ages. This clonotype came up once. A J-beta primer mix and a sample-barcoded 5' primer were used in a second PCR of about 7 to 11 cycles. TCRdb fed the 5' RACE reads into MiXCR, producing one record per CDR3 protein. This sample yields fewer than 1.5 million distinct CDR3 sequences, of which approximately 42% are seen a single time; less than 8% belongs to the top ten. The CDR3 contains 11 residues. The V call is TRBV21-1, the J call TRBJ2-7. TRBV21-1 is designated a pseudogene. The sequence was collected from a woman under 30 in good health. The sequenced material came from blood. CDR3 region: CAGSTNYEQYF. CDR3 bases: TGTGCCGGCAGCACTAACTACGAGCAGTACTTC.